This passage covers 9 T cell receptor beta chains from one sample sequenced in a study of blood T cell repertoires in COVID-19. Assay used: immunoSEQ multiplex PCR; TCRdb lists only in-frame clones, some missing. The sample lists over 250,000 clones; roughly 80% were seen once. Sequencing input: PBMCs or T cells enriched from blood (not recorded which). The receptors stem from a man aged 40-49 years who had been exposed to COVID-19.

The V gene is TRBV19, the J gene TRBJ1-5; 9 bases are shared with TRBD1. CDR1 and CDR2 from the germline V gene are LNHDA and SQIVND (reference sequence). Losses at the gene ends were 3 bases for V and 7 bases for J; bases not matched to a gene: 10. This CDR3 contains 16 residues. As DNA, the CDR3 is TGTGCCAGTAGTATCGGCCGGGACAGGGTGGAACAGCCCCAGCATTTT. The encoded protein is CASSIGRDRVEQPQHF.

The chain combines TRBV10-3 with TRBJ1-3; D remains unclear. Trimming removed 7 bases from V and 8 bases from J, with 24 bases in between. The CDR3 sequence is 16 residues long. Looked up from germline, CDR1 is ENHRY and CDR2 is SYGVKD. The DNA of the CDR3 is TGTGCCATCACCCCAACAGTAGGCGCCTTCATCGACACCATATATTTT. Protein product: CAITPTVGAFIDTIYF.

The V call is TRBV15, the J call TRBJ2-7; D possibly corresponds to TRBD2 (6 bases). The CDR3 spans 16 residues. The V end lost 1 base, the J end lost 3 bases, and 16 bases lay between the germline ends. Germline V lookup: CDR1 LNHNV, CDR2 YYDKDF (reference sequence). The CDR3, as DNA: TGTGCCACCAGCAGAGTTCGATTTAGCGGAGTCTACGAGCAGTACTTC. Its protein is CATSRVRFSGVYEQYF.

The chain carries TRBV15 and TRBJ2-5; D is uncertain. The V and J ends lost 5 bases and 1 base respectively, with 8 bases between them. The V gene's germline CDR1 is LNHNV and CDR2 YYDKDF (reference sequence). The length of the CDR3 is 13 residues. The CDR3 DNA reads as TGTGCCACCAGCCCTAGACGCCAAGAGACCCAGTACTTC. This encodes CATSPRRQETQYF.

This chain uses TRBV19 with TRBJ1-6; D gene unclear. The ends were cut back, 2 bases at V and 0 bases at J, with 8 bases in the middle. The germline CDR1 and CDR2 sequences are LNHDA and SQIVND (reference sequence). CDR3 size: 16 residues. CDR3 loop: CASSISQASYNSPLHF. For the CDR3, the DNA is TGTGCCAGTAGTATATCCCAGGCCTCCTATAATTCACCCCTCCACTTT.

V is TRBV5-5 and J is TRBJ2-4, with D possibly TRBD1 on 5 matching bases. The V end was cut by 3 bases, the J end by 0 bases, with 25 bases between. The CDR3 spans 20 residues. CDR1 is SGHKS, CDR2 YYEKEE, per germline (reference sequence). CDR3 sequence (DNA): TGTGCCAGCAGCTCGATCAGGGTGCGACTGCTGACCCTAGCCAAAAACATTCAGTACTTC. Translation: CASSSIRVRLLTLAKNIQYF. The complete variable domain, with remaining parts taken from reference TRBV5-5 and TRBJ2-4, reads DAGVTQSPTHLIKTRGQQVTLRCSPISGHKSVSWYQQVLGQGPQFIFQYYEKEERGRGNFPDRFSARQFPNYSSELNVNALLLGDSALYLCASSSIRVRLLTLAKNIQYFGAGTRLSVL.

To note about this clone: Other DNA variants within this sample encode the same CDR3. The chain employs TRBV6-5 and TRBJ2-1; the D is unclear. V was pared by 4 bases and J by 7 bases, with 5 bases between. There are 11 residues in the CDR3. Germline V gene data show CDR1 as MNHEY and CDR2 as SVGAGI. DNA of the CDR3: TGTGCCAGCAGTTTGTCTAATGAGCAGTTCTTC. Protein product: CASSLSNEQFF.

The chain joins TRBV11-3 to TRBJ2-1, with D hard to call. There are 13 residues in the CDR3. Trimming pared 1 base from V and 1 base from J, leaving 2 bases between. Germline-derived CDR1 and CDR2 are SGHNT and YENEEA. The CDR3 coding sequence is TGTGCCAGCAGCTTAGCATCCTACAATGAGCAGTTCTTC. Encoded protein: CASSLASYNEQFF.

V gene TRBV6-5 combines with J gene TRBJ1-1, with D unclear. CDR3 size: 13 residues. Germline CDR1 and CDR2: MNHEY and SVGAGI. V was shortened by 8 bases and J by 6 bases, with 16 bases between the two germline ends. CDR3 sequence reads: CASYQRRLPEAFF. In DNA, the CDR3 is TGTGCCAGCTATCAACGGAGACTTCCTGAAGCTTTCTTT.